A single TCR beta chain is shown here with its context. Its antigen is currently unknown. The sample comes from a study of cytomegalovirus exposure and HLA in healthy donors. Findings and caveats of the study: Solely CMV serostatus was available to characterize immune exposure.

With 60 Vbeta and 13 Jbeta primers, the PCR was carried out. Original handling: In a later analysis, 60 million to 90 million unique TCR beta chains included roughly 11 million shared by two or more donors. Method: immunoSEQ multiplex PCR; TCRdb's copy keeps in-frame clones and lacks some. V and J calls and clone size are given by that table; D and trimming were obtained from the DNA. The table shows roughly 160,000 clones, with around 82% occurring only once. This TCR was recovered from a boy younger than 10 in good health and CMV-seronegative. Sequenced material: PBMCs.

DNA for the CDR3: TGTGCCAGCAGACCTTGGACAGGGGGCAATCAGCCCCAGCATTTT. Residues: CASRPWTGGNQPQHF. The rearrangement links TRBV27 to TRBJ1-5; 9 positions match TRBD1. V gave up 6 bases and J gave up 2 bases; unmatched junction bases: 5. Per germline, CDR1 MNHEY and CDR2 SMNVEV (reference sequence). There are 15 residues in the CDR3.